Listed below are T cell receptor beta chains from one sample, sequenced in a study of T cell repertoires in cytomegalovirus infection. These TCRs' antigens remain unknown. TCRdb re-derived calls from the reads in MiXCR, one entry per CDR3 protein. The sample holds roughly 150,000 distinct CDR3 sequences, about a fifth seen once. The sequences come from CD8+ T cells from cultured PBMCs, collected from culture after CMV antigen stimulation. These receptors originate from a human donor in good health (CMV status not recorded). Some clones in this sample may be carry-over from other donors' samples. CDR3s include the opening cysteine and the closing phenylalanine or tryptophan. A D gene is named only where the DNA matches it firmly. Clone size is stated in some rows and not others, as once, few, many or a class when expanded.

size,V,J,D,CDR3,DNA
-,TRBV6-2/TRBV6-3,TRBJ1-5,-,CASSYLNSNQPQHF,TGTGCCAGCAGTTATCTCAATAGCAATCAGCCCCAGCATTTT
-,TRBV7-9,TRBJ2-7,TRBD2,CASSAGTSINEQYF,TGTGCCAGCAGCGCCGGGACTAGCATAAACGAGCAGTACTTC
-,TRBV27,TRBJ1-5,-,CASSLSRGNQPQHF,TGTGCCAGCAGTTTATCGCGTGGCAATCAGCCCCAGCATTTT
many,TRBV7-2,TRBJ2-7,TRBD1,CASSPGQGAYEQYF,TGTGCCAGCAGTCCGGGACAGGGGGCGTACGAGCAGTACTTC
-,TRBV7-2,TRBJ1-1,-,CASSSLMGTEAFF,TGTGCCAGCAGCTCTTTAATGGGCACTGAAGCTTTCTTT
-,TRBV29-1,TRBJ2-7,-,CSVASPSSREQYF,TGCAGCGTTGCCTCCCCTAGTTCCCGGGAGCAGTACTTC
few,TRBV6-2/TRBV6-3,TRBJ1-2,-,CASSYGAGYGYTF,TGTGCCAGCAGTTACGGGGCCGGCTATGGCTACACCTTC
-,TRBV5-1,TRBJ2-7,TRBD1,CASSQPTGLSYEQYF,TGCGCCAGCAGCCAACCGACAGGGTTATCCTACGAGCAGTACTTC
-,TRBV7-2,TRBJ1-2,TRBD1,CASSLAGEGALPNYGYTF,TGTGCCAGCAGCTTAGCGGGGGAGGGGGCACTCCCAAACTATGGCTACACCTTC
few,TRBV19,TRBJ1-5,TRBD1,CASSYGQGPNQPQHF,TGTGCCAGTAGTTATGGACAGGGTCCCAATCAGCCCCAGCATTTT
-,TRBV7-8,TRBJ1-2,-,CASSSVGWDGYTF,TGTGCCAGCAGCTCCGTGGGGTGGGATGGCTACACCTTC
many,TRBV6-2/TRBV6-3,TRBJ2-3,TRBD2,CASSYGTSADTQYF,TGTGCCAGCAGTTACGGGACTAGCGCAGATACGCAGTATTTT
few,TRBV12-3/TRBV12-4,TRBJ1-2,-,CASSPGMLYGYTF,TGTGCCAGCAGCCCCGGGATGCTCTATGGCTACACCTTC
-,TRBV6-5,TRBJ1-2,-,CASSLGFGGFDYGYTF,TGTGCCAGCAGTTTAGGCTTTGGGGGGTTCGACTATGGCTACACCTTC
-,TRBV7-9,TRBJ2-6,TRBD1,CASSDRGVPGANVLTF,TGTGCCAGCAGCGACAGGGGAGTGCCTGGGGCCAACGTCCTGACTTTC
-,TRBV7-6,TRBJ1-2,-,CASSLVPENYGYTF,TGTGCCAGCAGCTTAGTCCCCGAGAACTATGGCTACACCTTC
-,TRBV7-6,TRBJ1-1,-,CASSEGWDTEAFF,TGTGCCAGCAGCGAGGGGTGGGACACTGAAGCTTTCTTT
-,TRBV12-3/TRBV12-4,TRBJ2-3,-,CASRESAWSTDTQYF,TGTGCCAGTCGGGAGAGTGCCTGGAGCACAGATACGCAGTATTTT
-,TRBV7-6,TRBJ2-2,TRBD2,CASSKGLAGGLTGELFF,TGTGCCAGCAGCAAAGGACTAGCGGGGGGGCTCACCGGGGAGCTGTTTTTT
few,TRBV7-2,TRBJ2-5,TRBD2,CASSSRGVPAGLGEETQYF,TGTGCCAGCAGCTCTAGAGGGGTCCCGGCGGGACTAGGAGAAGAGACCCAGTACTTC
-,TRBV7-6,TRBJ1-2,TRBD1,CASSPGQGPGYTF,TGTGCCAGCAGTCCGGGACAGGGGCCTGGCTACACCTTC
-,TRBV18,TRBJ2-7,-,CASSPGRFYEQYF,TGTGCCAGCTCACCAGGCAGGTTCTACGAGCAGTACTTC
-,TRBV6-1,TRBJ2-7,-,CASGVRYEQYF,TGTGCCAGCGGAGTTCGGTACGAGCAGTACTTC
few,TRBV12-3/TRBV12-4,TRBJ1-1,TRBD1,CASSQTGTEAFF,TGTGCCAGCAGTCAGACAGGGACTGAAGCTTTCTTT
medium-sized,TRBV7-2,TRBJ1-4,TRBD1,CASSIRTGVNEKLFF,TGTGCCAGCAGCATCCGGACAGGGGTTAATGAAAAACTGTTTTTT
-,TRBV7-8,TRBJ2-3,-,CASSLTGGITDTQYF,TGTGCCAGCAGTCTAACGGGCGGAATCACAGATACGCAGTATTTT
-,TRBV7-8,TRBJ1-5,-,CASSPEGTINQPQHF,TGTGCCAGCAGCCCAGAGGGGACTATTAATCAGCCCCAGCATTTT
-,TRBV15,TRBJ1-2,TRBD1,CATSSRQGNYGYTF,TGTGCCACCAGCAGCAGACAGGGTAACTATGGCTACACCTTC
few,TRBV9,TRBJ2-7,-,CASSEGSAGRGEQYF,TGTGCCAGCAGCGAGGGATCGGCAGGGCGCGGCGAGCAGTACTTC
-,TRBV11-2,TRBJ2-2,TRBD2,CASSLVSGLAGGNKNTGELFF,TGTGCCAGCAGCTTAGTGTCGGGGCTAGCGGGGGGGAACAAGAACACCGGGGAGCTGTTTTTT
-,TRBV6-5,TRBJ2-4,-,CASSYRHFLAKNIQYF,TGTGCCAGCAGTTACCGGCACTTCTTAGCCAAAAACATTCAGTACTTC
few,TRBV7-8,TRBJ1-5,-,CASSLARGFSNQPQHF,TGTGCCAGCAGCTTAGCGCGAGGGTTTAGCAATCAGCCCCAGCATTTT
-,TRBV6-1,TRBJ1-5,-,CASRPYRDGVPQHF,TGTGCCAGCAGACCTTACAGGGACGGGGTGCCCCAGCATTTT
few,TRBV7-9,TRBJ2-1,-,CASSPAETGTSSYNEQFF,TGTGCCAGCAGCCCCGCTGAGACAGGGACTAGCTCCTACAATGAGCAGTTCTTC
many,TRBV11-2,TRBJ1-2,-,CASSLEFRLGYGYTF,TGTGCCAGCAGCTTAGAGTTCAGGTTGGGCTATGGCTACACCTTC
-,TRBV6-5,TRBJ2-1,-,CASSSPPTGNNEQFF,TGTGCCAGCAGTTCCCCTCCCACAGGGAACAATGAGCAGTTCTTC
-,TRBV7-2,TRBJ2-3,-,CASSWPVTPPQYF,TGTGCCAGCAGCTGGCCGGTGACGCCACCGCAGTATTTT
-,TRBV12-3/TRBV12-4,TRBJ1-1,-,CASTDHTEAFF,TGTGCCAGCACTGACCACACTGAAGCTTTCTTT
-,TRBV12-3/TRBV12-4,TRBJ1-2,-,CASSFPGHYGYTF,TGTGCCAGCAGTTTTCCGGGTCACTATGGCTACACCTTC
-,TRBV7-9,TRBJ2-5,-,CASSPGLFLRETQYF,TGTGCCAGCAGCCCCGGACTCTTCCTCCGGGAGACCCAGTACTTC
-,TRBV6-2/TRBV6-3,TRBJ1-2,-,CASSYSFSRQTYGYTF,TGTGCCAGCAGTTACTCCTTTTCGAGACAGACCTATGGCTACACCTTC
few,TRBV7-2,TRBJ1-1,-,CASSLTRVNTEAFF,TGTGCCAGCAGCTTAACTAGGGTAAACACTGAAGCTTTCTTT
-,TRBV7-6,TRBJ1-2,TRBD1,CASSTGQVFYYGYTF,TGTGCCAGCAGCACCGGACAGGTTTTTTACTATGGCTACACCTTC
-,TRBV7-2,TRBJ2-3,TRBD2,CASSLRRGGPNTQYF,TGTGCCAGCAGCTTACGGCGCGGGGGACCCAATACGCAGTATTTT
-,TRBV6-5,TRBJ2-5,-,CASSYSEGAGETQYF,TGTGCCAGCAGTTACTCGGAAGGGGCGGGAGAGACCCAGTACTTC
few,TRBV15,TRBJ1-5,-,CATSRDLGAGQPQHF,TGTGCCACCAGCAGAGATTTGGGGGCGGGTCAGCCCCAGCATTTT
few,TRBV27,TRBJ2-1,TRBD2,CASKDSGGYNEQFF,TGTGCCAGCAAGGATAGCGGGGGCTACAATGAGCAGTTCTTC
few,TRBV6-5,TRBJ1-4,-,CASSPDLGQSNEKLFF,TGTGCCAGCAGTCCCGACCTTGGACAGAGTAATGAAAAACTGTTTTTT
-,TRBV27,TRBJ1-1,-,CASGPPGGTEAFF,TGTGCCAGCGGCCCCCCGGGCGGAACTGAAGCTTTCTTT
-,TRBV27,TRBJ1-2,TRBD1,CASSFGTGGLGYTF,TGTGCCAGCAGTTTTGGGACAGGGGGCCTAGGCTACACCTTC
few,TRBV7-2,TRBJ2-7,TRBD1,CASSSDRGSYEQYF,TGTGCCAGCAGCTCGGACAGGGGGTCCTACGAGCAGTACTTC
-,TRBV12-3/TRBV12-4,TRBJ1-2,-,CASSMPGASGYTF,TGTGCCAGCAGTATGCCAGGGGCTAGTGGCTACACCTTC
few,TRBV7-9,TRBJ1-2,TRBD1,CASSPGQGARNGYTF,TGTGCCAGCAGCCCCGGACAGGGGGCGCGCAATGGCTACACCTTC
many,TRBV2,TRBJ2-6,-,CASRRQYSGANVLTF,TGTGCCAGCAGGCGACAGTACTCTGGGGCCAACGTCCTGACTTTC
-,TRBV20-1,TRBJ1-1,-,CSARGTSEAFF,TGCAGTGCTAGGGGTACCTCTGAAGCTTTCTTT
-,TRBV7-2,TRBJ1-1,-,CASSLDEEGGMNTEAFF,TGTGCCAGCAGCTTAGATGAAGAGGGGGGCATGAACACTGAAGCTTTCTTT
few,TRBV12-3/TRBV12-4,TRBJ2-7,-,CASSGPYYEQYF,TGTGCCAGCAGCGGGCCTTACTACGAGCAGTACTTC